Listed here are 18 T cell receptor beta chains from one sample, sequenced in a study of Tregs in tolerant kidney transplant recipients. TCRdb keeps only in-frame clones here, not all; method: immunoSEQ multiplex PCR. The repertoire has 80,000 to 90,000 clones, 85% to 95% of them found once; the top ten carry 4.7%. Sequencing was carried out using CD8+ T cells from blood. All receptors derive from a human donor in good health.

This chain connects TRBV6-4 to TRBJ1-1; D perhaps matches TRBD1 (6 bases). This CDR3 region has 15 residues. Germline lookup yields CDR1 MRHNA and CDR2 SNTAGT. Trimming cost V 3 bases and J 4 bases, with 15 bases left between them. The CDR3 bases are TGTGCCAGCAGTGATAGGTCAGGGGATTTCACTGAAGCTTTCTTT. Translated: CASSDRSGDFTEAFF.

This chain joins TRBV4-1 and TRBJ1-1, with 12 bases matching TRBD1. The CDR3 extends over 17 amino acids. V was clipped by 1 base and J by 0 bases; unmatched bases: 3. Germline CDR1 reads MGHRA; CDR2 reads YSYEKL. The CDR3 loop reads CASSQGDRGPLNTEAFF. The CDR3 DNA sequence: TGCGCCAGCAGCCAAGGGGACAGGGGGCCCCTGAACACTGAAGCTTTCTTT.

CDR3 sequence reads: CASGTGQGVINEQFF. The DNA for the CDR3 is TGTGCTAGTGGTACGGGACAGGGGGTAATCAATGAGCAGTTCTTC. This chain links TRBV12-5 with TRBJ2-1; 11 bases match TRBD1. The CDR3 is 15 residues long. Trimming removed 5 bases from V and 6 bases from J; junction bases left unmatched: 6. The germline V gene has CDR1 LGHNT and CDR2 FRNRAP.

The CDR3 spells CASSPLDAYEQYF. In nucleotides, the CDR3 is TGTGCCAGCAGCCCCCTCGATGCCTACGAGCAGTACTTC. V and J are TRBV7-2 and TRBJ2-7; no firm D call. Trimming shortened V by 5 bases and J by 2 bases, and 10 bases separated the two germline ends. This CDR3 region has 13 residues. Germline loops: CDR1 SGHTA, CDR2 FQGNSA.

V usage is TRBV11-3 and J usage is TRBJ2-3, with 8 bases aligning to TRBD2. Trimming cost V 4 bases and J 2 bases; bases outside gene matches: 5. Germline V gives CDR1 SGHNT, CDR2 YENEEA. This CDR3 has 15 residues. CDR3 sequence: CASSSLADPTDTQYF. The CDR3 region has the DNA TGTGCCAGCAGCTCACTAGCGGACCCCACAGATACGCAGTATTTT.

CDR3 sequence reads: CAWSVGTEYEQYF. The CDR3 bases are TGTGCCTGGAGTGTTGGGACAGAGTACGAGCAGTACTTC. V usage is TRBV30 and J usage is TRBJ2-7; the match to TRBD1 covers 7 bases. V gave up 0 bases and J gave up 4 bases; unmatched junction bases: 3. The CDR3 is made up of 13 amino acids. CDR1 and CDR2 (germline): GTSNPN, SVGIG (reference sequence).

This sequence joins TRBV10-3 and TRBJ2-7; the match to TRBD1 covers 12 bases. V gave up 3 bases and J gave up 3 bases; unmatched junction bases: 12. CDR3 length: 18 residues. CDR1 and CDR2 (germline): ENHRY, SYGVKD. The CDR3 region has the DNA TGTGCCATCAGTGAACCTCGCGGGACAGGGGGCCTCTTCTACGAGCAGTACTTC. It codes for CAISEPRGTGGLFYEQYF.

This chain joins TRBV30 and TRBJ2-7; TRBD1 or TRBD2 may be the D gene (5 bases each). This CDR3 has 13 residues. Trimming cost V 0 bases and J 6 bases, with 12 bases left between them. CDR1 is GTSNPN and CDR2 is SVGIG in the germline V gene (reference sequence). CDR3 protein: CAWSVGAAVEQYF. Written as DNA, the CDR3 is TGTGCCTGGAGTGTTGGGGCAGCGGTCGAGCAGTACTTC.

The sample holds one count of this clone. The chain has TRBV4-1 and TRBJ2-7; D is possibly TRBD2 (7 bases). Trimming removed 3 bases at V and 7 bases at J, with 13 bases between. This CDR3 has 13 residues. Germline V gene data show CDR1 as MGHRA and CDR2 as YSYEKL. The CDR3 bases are TGCGCCAGCAGCCATTTGGGGGGGACAGAGCAGTACTTC. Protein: CASSHLGGTEQYF.

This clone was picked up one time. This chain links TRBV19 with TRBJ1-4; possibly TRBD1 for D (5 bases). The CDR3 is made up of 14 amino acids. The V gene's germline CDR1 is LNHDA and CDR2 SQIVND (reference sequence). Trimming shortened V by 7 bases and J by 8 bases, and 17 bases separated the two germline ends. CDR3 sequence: CASISYLGAEKLFF. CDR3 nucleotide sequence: TGTGCCAGTATTTCCTACTTAGGGGCGGAAAAACTGTTTTTT.

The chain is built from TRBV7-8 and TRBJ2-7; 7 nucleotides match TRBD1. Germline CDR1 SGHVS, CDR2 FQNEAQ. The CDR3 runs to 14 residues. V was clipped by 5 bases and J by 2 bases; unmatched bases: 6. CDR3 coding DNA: TGTGCCAGCAGCCCTGGACAGGCTCCCTACGAGCAGTACTTC. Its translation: CASSPGQAPYEQYF.

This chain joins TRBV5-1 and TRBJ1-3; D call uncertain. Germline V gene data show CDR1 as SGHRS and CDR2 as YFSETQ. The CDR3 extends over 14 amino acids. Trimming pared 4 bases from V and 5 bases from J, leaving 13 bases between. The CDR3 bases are TGCGCCAGCAGCGCCTCGGGTATGCGAAACACCATATATTTT. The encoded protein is CASSASGMRNTIYF.

The CDR3 sequence is CASSPFLSNIYEQYF. As DNA, the CDR3 is TGTGCCAGCAGCCCTTTTCTTAGCAATATCTACGAGCAGTACTTC. The chain is built from TRBV11-2 and TRBJ2-7; D is ambiguous. V was cut by 5 bases and J by 3 bases, with 17 bases left in between. Germline lookup yields CDR1 SGHAT and CDR2 FQNNGV. There are 15 residues in the CDR3.

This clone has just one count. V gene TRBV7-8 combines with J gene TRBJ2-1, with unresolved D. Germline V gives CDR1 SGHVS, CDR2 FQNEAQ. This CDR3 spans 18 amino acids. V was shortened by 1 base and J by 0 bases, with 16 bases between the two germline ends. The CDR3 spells CASSLVFVGSGSYNEQFF. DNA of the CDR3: TGTGCCAGCAGCTTAGTGTTCGTCGGGTCCGGCTCCTACAATGAGCAGTTCTTC. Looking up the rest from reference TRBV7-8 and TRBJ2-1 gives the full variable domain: GAGVSQSPRYKVAKRGQDVALRCDPISGHVSLFWYQQALGQGPEFLTYFQNEAQLDKSGLPSDRFFAERPEGSVSTLKIQRTQQEDSAVYLCASSLVFVGSGSYNEQFFGPGTRLTVL.

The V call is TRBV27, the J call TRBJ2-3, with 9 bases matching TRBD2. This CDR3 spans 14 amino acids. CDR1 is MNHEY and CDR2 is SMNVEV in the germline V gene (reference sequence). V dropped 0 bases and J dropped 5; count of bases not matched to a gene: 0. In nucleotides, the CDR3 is TGTGCCAGCAGTTTATCTAGCGGGGGAGATACGCAGTATTTT. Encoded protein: CASSLSSGGDTQYF.

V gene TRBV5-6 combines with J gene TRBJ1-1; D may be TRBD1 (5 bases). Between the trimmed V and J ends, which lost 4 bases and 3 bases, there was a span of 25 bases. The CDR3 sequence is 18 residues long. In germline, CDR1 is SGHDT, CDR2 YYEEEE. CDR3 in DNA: TGTGCCAGCAGCCGAGACCAGGGTTTACCAGTATGGGACACTGAAGCTTTCTTT. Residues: CASSRDQGLPVWDTEAFF.

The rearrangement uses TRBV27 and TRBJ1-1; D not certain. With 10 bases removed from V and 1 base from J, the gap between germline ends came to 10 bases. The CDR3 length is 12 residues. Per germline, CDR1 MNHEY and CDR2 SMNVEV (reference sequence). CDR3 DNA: TGTGCCACCAGAGGTTCGAACACTGAAGCTTTCTTT. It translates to CATRGSNTEAFF.

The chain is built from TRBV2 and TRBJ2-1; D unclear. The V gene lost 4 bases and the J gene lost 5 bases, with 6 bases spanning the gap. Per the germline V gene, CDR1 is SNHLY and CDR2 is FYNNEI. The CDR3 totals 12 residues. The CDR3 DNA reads TGTGCCAGCAGTGGTTTGGACAATGAGCAGTTCTTC. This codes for CASSGLDNEQFF.